A selection of T cell receptor beta chains follows, all from one sample in a study of radiotherapy plus CTLA-4 blockade in lung cancer. The assay was immunoSEQ multiplex PCR, and TCRdb's table has in-frame clones only and misses some. The sample includes over 85,000 clones, roughly 74% of them seen just once. Material: peripheral blood, obtained from a patient treated with radiotherapy plus ipilimumab. The receptors were gathered from a human donor with non-small cell lung cancer who had a partial response to radiotherapy plus ipilimumab. Some clones in this sample may be carry-over from other donors' samples. Both conserved end residues are part of each CDR3. Fields, in order: J gene, clone size, V gene, D gene, CDR3 protein, CDR3 DNA. A D gene is named only where the DNA matches it firmly. Not every row has a clone size; where given, it reads once, few, many or a size class.

TRBJ2-1	-	TRBV7-9	-	CASSTRGGKVEQFF	TGTGCCAGCAGCACCCGGGGCGGGAAAGTTGAGCAGTTCTTC
TRBJ2-3	-	TRBV15	-	CATSRATQKSTDTQYF	TGTGCCACCAGCAGAGCAACACAAAAAAGCACAGATACGCAGTATTTT
TRBJ1-1	-	TRBV19	TRBD1	CASIGQVNTEAFF	TGTGCCAGTATAGGACAGGTAAACACTGAAGCTTTCTTT
TRBJ2-3	-	TRBV5-8	TRBD2	CASTLGGLAGGRTDTQYF	TGTGCCAGCACCCTCGGAGGACTAGCGGGGGGGCGGACAGATACGCAGTATTTT
TRBJ2-5	-	TRBV4-1	TRBD2	CASSQGVGGGETQYF	TGCGCCAGCAGCCAGGGGGTCGGGGGGGGAGAGACCCAGTACTTC
TRBJ1-1	once	TRBV28	-	CASSLIGQRSTEAFF	TGTGCCAGCAGTTTAATTGGACAGCGTTCGACTGAAGCTTTCTTT
TRBJ2-3	-	TRBV27	-	CASKERGTDTQYF	TGTGCCAGCAAGGAGCGTGGCACAGATACGCAGTATTTT
TRBJ2-5	-	TRBV5-1	TRBD2	CASSLLAGDETQYF	TGCGCCAGCAGCCTCTTAGCGGGGGATGAGACCCAGTACTTC
TRBJ2-3	-	TRBV28	-	CASSFGGSTDTQYF	TGTGCCAGCAGTTTTGGGGGGAGCACAGATACGCAGTATTTT
TRBJ2-1	-	TRBV27	-	CASSSSRGRSLNEQFF	TGTGCCAGCAGTTCCAGCAGGGGTCGTAGTTTGAATGAGCAGTTCTTC
TRBJ2-1	-	TRBV7-9	TRBD2	CASSLGPLAGAEQFF	TGTGCCAGCAGCTTAGGTCCACTAGCGGGAGCTGAGCAGTTCTTC
TRBJ1-2	-	TRBV6-6	-	CASSYDRPGGYTF	TGTGCCAGCAGTTACGACAGGCCGGGGGGCTACACCTTC
TRBJ2-7	-	TRBV30	TRBD2	CAWSGWSGRAYEQYF	TGTGCCTGGAGTGGGTGGAGCGGGAGGGCCTACGAGCAGTACTTC
TRBJ1-4	-	TRBV18	-	CASSPQGNGEKLFF	TGTGCCAGCTCACCACAGGGGAATGGGGAAAAACTGTTTTTT
TRBJ1-2	-	TRBV28	-	CATLVGVGIGYTF	TGTGCCACCTTAGTCGGGGTGGGGATTGGCTACACCTTC
TRBJ2-1	-	TRBV30	TRBD2	CAWSRIAVGGEQFF	TGTGCCTGGAGTAGAATAGCTGTGGGGGGGGAGCAGTTCTTC
TRBJ2-7	-	TRBV7-2	-	CASSPRGPPYEQYF	TGTGCCAGCAGCCCCAGGGGCCCCCCCTACGAGCAGTACTTC
TRBJ2-2	-	TRBV12-5	-	CASGFWGPRTGELFF	TGTGCTAGTGGTTTTTGGGGCCCGAGGACCGGGGAGCTGTTTTTT
TRBJ2-5	-	TRBV10-2	-	CASSESGRGSQEAQYF	TGCGCCAGCAGTGAGTCGGGCAGGGGATCGCAAGAGGCCCAGTACTTC
TRBJ1-2	-	TRBV27	-	CASSPGQGRPNYGYTF	TGTGCCAGCAGTCCCGGGCAGGGCCGACCTAACTATGGCTACACCTTC
TRBJ2-3	once	TRBV29-1	-	CSVEVNRVGDTQYF	TGCAGCGTTGAGGTTAACAGGGTAGGAGATACGCAGTATTTT
TRBJ2-3	-	TRBV5-4	-	CASKKGGGLGTDTQYF	TGTGCCAGTAAAAAAGGGGGGGGCCTAGGAACAGATACGCAGTATTTT
TRBJ2-4	-	TRBV11-2	TRBD1	CASSVTTGPAKNIQYF	TGTGCCAGCAGCGTCACGACAGGGCCAGCCAAAAACATTCAGTACTTC
TRBJ1-1	-	TRBV19	TRBD1	CASSIRTPGQSNTEAFF	TGTGCCAGCAGTATAAGGACACCGGGACAGTCGAACACTGAAGCTTTCTTT
TRBJ2-2	-	TRBV29-1	TRBD1	CSVNRGRDTGELFF	TGCAGCGTTAACAGGGGGCGCGACACCGGGGAGCTGTTTTTT
TRBJ2-5	-	TRBV5-1	-	CASSPSYF	TGCGCCAGCAGTCCCTCCTACTTC
TRBJ2-1	few	TRBV5-4	TRBD2	CASSGGLGTEQFF	TGTGCCAGCAGCGGGGGACTAGGGACTGAGCAGTTCTTC
TRBJ2-1	-	TRBV7-9	TRBD1	CASSTTRRTGLLIEQFF	TGTGCCAGCAGTACTACCCGGCGGACAGGGCTATTAATTGAGCAGTTCTTC
TRBJ2-7	-	TRBV28	-	CASRTGQPHYEQYF	TGTGCCAGCCGCACAGGTCAGCCTCACTACGAGCAGTACTTC
TRBJ2-2	-	TRBV9	TRBD2	CASSGTSGGWGELFF	TGTGCCAGCAGCGGGACTAGCGGGGGGTGGGGGGAGCTGTTTTTT
TRBJ2-5	-	TRBV7-3	-	CASSLNQGETQYF	TGTGCCAGCAGCTTAAATCAGGGCGAGACCCAGTACTTC
TRBJ1-2	-	TRBV11-3	-	CASSLTSGGYTF	TGTGCCAGCAGCCTCACGTCAGGAGGCTACACCTTC
TRBJ2-7	-	TRBV6-5	-	CASSYSVPASSVEQYF	TGTGCCAGCAGTTACTCCGTCCCCGCCTCTAGCGTCGAGCAGTACTTC
TRBJ2-2	-	TRBV19	-	CASKGLAINTGELFF	TGTGCCAGTAAAGGGCTAGCGATTAACACCGGGGAGCTGTTTTTT
TRBJ2-1	-	TRBV28	TRBD2	CAAAGGRNEQFF	TGTGCCGCGGCGGGGGGGCGCAATGAGCAGTTCTTC
TRBJ2-1	-	TRBV4-2	TRBD2	CASRSLTSGRAFNEQFF	TGTGCCAGCAGGAGCCTTACTAGCGGGAGGGCCTTCAATGAGCAGTTCTTC
TRBJ2-7	-	TRBV9	TRBD1	CASSVRGQGEQYF	TGTGCCAGCAGCGTCAGGGGGCAAGGGGAGCAGTACTTC
TRBJ1-2	-	TRBV11-3	TRBD1	CASSSGTGERGYTF	TGTGCCAGCAGCTCTGGGACAGGGGAACGGGGCTACACCTTC
TRBJ1-2	-	TRBV7-9	-	CASSLGQGYTF	TGTGCCAGCAGCTTAGGACAGGGCTACACCTTC
TRBJ2-2	-	TRBV27	TRBD2	CASSLSATSGRLGTGELFF	TGTGCCAGCAGCCTAAGTGCGACTAGCGGGAGATTAGGTACCGGGGAGCTGTTTTTT
TRBJ2-3	-	TRBV19	TRBD2	CASSIGAGVADTQYF	TGTGCCAGTAGTATCGGGGCGGGAGTCGCAGATACGCAGTATTTT
TRBJ1-6	-	TRBV19	-	CASSPSDSSYNSPLHF	TGTGCCAGTAGCCCATCCGACAGCTCCTATAATTCACCCCTCCACTTT
TRBJ1-2	few	TRBV5-1	-	CASSIRLDRTSGYTF	TGCGCCAGCAGCATCCGGTTAGACAGAACCAGTGGCTACACCTTC